This is a list of T cell receptor beta chains from one sample in a study of CD8+CD57+ T cells in acquired aplastic anemia. TCRdb processed the reads anew with MiXCR; each CDR3 protein has one entry. The table records around 180,000 distinct CDR3 sequences, around 60% of them present only once. The source material was sorted CD4+, CD8+, or CD8+CD57+ T cells (not recorded which) from PBMCs. The receptors come from a human donor in good health. CDR3s include the opening cysteine and the closing phenylalanine or tryptophan. A D gene is named only where the DNA matches it firmly.

d_call: NA; j_call: TRBJ1-4; v_call: TRBV20-1; cdr3_aa: CSAPNVGLSEKLFF
d_call: NA; j_call: TRBJ1-5; v_call: TRBV27; cdr3_aa: CASSYGASNQPQHF
d_call: NA; j_call: TRBJ2-3; v_call: TRBV7-8; cdr3_aa: CASSPRITDTQYF
d_call: TRBD1; j_call: TRBJ1-2; v_call: TRBV7-9; cdr3_aa: CASSLGRRGGYTF
d_call: TRBD2; j_call: TRBJ2-1; v_call: TRBV3-1; cdr3_aa: CASSITSGGYNEQFF
d_call: TRBD1; j_call: TRBJ2-1; v_call: TRBV19; cdr3_aa: CASIDRGYNEQFF
d_call: NA; j_call: TRBJ2-7; v_call: TRBV20-1; cdr3_aa: CSALREGERHEQYF
d_call: TRBD1; j_call: TRBJ1-2; v_call: TRBV2; cdr3_aa: CVSSPQGSEGYTF
d_call: TRBD1; j_call: TRBJ1-2; v_call: TRBV29-1; cdr3_aa: CSVDESGQGYGYTF
d_call: NA; j_call: TRBJ2-5; v_call: TRBV7-8; cdr3_aa: CASSAPSWEETQYF
d_call: NA; j_call: TRBJ1-2; v_call: TRBV2; cdr3_aa: CASIDSASPNYGYTF
d_call: NA; j_call: TRBJ2-2; v_call: TRBV2; cdr3_aa: CARNRREGNTGELFF
d_call: NA; j_call: TRBJ1-6; v_call: TRBV4-3; cdr3_aa: CASSQDIAQGFSPLHF
d_call: NA; j_call: TRBJ2-1; v_call: TRBV7-3; cdr3_aa: CASSLGGGTYNEQFF
d_call: TRBD2; j_call: TRBJ2-7; v_call: TRBV15; cdr3_aa: CATSIRGGLAGPSYEQYF
d_call: NA; j_call: TRBJ2-1; v_call: TRBV9; cdr3_aa: CASSVDGSYLEQFF
d_call: NA; j_call: TRBJ2-2; v_call: TRBV7-9; cdr3_aa: CASSQETGWEELFF
d_call: TRBD1; j_call: TRBJ2-1; v_call: TRBV5-1; cdr3_aa: CASTQQGSSYNEQFF
d_call: NA; j_call: NA; v_call: TRBV4-3; cdr3_aa: CASSQDTTSGVSYEQFF